This TCR beta chain was documented in a study of identical twins. Germline V gives CDR1 DFQATT, CDR2 SNEGSKA (reference sequence). V dropped 5 bases and J dropped 2 bases, with 14 bases sitting between them. The CDR3 extends over 14 amino acids. A single record per CDR3 protein comes from TCRdb applying MiXCR to the 5' RACE reads. Among around 1.7 million distinct CDR3 sequences listed, around 29% were seen once. The chain has TRBV20-1 and TRBJ2-3; D possibly corresponds to TRBD2 (6 bases). The clonotype was recovered from a newborn girl in good health. Material for sequencing was cord blood. CDR3 sequence reads: CSALERAPTDTQYF. The CDR3 nucleotides read TGCAGTGCTCTCGAGCGGGCCCCCACAGATACGCAGTATTTT.